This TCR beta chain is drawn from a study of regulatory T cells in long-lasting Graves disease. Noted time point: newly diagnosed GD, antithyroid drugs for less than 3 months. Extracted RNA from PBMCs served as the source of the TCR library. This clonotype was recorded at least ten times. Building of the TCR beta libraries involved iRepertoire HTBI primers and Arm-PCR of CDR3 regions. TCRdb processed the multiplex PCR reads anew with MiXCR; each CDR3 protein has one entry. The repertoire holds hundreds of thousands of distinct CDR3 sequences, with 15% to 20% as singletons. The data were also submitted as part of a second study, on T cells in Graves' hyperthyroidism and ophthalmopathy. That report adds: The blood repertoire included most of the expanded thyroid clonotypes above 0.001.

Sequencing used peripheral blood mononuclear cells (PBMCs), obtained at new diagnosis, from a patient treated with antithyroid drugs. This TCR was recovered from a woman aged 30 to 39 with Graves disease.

The CDR3 spells CASSPLFAKNYGYTF. The CDR3 DNA follows: TGTGCCAGCAGTCCCCTTTTCGCGAAAAACTATGGCTACACCTTC. The rearrangement links TRBV27 to TRBJ1-2; D unresolved. Germline CDR1 MNHEY, CDR2 SMNVEV (reference sequence). V was clipped by 5 bases and J by 2 bases, with 15 bases between them. The CDR3 covers 15 residues.